A single sample gave rise to the 11 T cell receptor beta chains below, sequenced in a study of radiotherapy plus CTLA-4 blockade in lung cancer. Here immunoSEQ multiplex PCR was the method, and the copy in TCRdb shows in-frame clones only, minus some. The sample lists fewer than 65,000 clones, 60% to 80% occurring once. This specimen consisted of peripheral blood, obtained from a patient treated with radiotherapy plus ipilimumab. These receptors were taken from a human donor with non-small cell lung cancer whose response to radiotherapy plus ipilimumab could not be evaluated.

The sample holds a few counts of this clone. The chain recombines TRBV10-3 with TRBJ2-1; the D gene is possibly TRBD2 (6 bases). The germline V gene encodes CDR1 ENHRY and CDR2 SYGVKD. CDR3 length: 12 residues. Trimming took off 4 bases at V and 9 bases at J, with 10 bases between the two ends. CDR3 DNA: TGTGCCATCAGTGGCGGGAACCTTGAGCAGTTCTTC. Encoded protein: CAISGGNLEQFF.

In this sample, this clone is medium-sized. The chain has TRBV5-6 and TRBJ1-4; the match to TRBD1 covers 11 bases. This CDR3 is built from 16 residues. Germline CDR1 reads SGHDT; CDR2 reads YYEEEE. The J segment lost 6 bases and the V segment lost 3 bases, leaving 7 bases of the junction unmatched. CDR3 sequence (DNA): TGTGCCAGCAGCTCACTGACGGGACAGGGGGATGAAAAACTGTTTTTT. Amino acids: CASSSLTGQGDEKLFF.

This rearrangement joins TRBV5-1 to TRBJ2-3; D not resolved. The CDR3 has 14 residues. V lost 0 bases, J lost 2 bases, and 7 bases lay in between. Germline values: CDR1 SGHRS, CDR2 YFSETQ. In nucleotides, the CDR3 is TGCGCCAGCAGCTTGGAGAGCCACACAGATACGCAGTATTTT. As protein: CASSLESHTDTQYF.

The rearrangement links TRBV4-3 to TRBJ2-1, with TRBD2 matching over 15 bases. The V gene's germline CDR1 is LGHNA and CDR2 YSLEER. J lost 9 bases, V lost 5 bases, and 8 bases had no gene match. CDR3 size: 16 residues. The CDR3 DNA reads TGCGCCAGCAGCTCTCGGACTAGCGGGGGGGCCGGTGAGCAGTTCTTC. Its protein product is CASSSRTSGGAGEQFF.

The V call is TRBV11-2, the J call TRBJ2-7, with 8 bases fitting TRBD2. Germline CDR1 SGHAT, CDR2 FQNNGV. This CDR3 region has 14 residues. J lost 3 bases, V lost 5 bases, and 6 bases had no gene match. The CDR3 DNA is TGTGCCAGCAGCCAGCCGGGGGGGAGCTACGAGCAGTACTTC. Translation gives CASSQPGGSYEQYF.

This clone was found once. The sample contains more than one DNA sequence encoding this CDR3. The genes are TRBV6-6 and TRBJ2-2; 7 bases match TRBD2. The CDR3 is 15 residues long. Germline V lookup: CDR1 MNHNY, CDR2 SVGAGI (reference sequence). V was clipped by 0 bases and J by 3 bases; unmatched bases: 1. The CDR3, as DNA: TGTGCCAGCAGTTACTCGGGGGGGGACACCGGGGAGCTGTTTTTT. This translates into CASSYSGGDTGELFF.

This chain joins TRBV28 and TRBJ1-2; D gene unclear. Trimming left V 7 bases short and J 0 bases short, with 18 bases between. The CDR3 is 16 amino acids. Germline V lookup: CDR1 MDHEN, CDR2 SYDVKM. CDR3 loop: CASISLGSASNYGYTF. The CDR3 region has the DNA TGTGCCAGCATTAGCCTAGGATCGGCGTCTAACTATGGCTACACCTTC.

The CDR3 coding sequence is TGTGCCAGCAGCGTCCGCGGAGGCGCCGGGGAGCTGTTTTTT. This codes for CASSVRGGAGELFF. The rearrangement links TRBV9 to TRBJ2-2; a weak D match, TRBD2 (5 bases). The CDR3 is made up of 14 amino acids. The ends were cut back, 2 bases at V and 6 bases at J, with 11 bases in the middle. The germline gives CDR1 SGDLS, CDR2 YYNGEE.

The genes are TRBV7-2 and TRBJ2-1; D gene unclear. Germline assignment: CDR1 SGHTA and CDR2 FQGNSA. The CDR3 runs 13 residues. V gave up 4 bases and J gave up 7 bases, with 11 bases separating them. CDR3 protein: CASSSIAVNEQFF. Here the CDR3 DNA reads TGTGCCAGCAGCTCGATAGCCGTAAATGAGCAGTTCTTC.

This clone appeared a single time. The chain carries TRBV6-6 and TRBJ2-1; 8 nucleotides match TRBD1. In germline, CDR1 is MNHNY, CDR2 SVGAGI (reference sequence). The CDR3 is 14 residues long. The V segment lost 10 bases and the J segment 3 bases; nucleotides outside the gene matches: 8. CDR3 sequence: CATRGQEDYNEQFF. The CDR3 DNA reads as TGTGCCACCAGGGGACAGGAGGACTACAATGAGCAGTTCTTC.

The V gene is TRBV25-1, the J gene TRBJ2-3; 7 bases align to TRBD1. The CDR3 runs 13 residues. The J segment lost 4 bases and the V segment lost 8 bases, leaving 6 bases of the junction unmatched. In germline, CDR1 is MGHDK, CDR2 SYGVNS. The DNA for the CDR3 is TGTGCCAGCGGCCGACAGGGCGCAGATACGCAGTATTTT. As protein: CASGRQGADTQYF. Full variable domain (outside the CDR3, taken from reference TRBV25-1 and TRBJ2-3): EADIYQTPRYLVIGTGKKITLECSQTMGHDKMYWYQQDPGMELHLIHYSYGVNSTEKGDLSSESTVSRIRTEHFPLTLESARPSHTSQYLCASGRQGADTQYFGPGTRLTVL.